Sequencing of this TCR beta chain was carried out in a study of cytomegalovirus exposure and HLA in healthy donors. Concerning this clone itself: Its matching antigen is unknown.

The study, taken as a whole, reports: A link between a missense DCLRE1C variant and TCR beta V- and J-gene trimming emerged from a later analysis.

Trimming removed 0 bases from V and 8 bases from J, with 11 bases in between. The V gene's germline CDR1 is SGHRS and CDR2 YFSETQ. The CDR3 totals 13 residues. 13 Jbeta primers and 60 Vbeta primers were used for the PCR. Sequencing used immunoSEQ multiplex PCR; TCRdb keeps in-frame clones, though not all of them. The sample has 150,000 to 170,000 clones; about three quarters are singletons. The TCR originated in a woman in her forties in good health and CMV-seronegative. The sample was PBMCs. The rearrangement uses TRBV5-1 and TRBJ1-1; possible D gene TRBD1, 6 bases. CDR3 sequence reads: CASSLARGDEAFF. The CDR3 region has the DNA TGCGCCAGCAGCTTGGCCAGGGGTGACGAAGCTTTCTTT. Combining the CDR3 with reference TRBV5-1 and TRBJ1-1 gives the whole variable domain KAGVTQTPRYLIKTRGQQVTLSCSPISGHRSVSWYQQTPGQGLQFLFEYFSETQRNKGNFPGRFSGRQFSNSRSEMNVSTLELGDSALYLCASSLARGDEAFFGQGTRLTVV.